The present entry profiles one TCR beta chain with its context. This clone was detected a few times. This clone's antigen is unknown. The input lacks base qualities; no much larger clone sits a single base away. The donors were healthy, HIV-negative adults who had no recently reported acute infections or vaccinations. Every donor was a Caucasian adult living in Nashville, Tennessee, USA. Magnetic negative selection was used to enrich CD4+ T cells, after which naive cells were positively selected on CD45RA and the negative fraction became the memory subset. Blood was collected by leukapheresis, and PBMCs were isolated by Ficoll-Histopaque density gradient centrifugation and then cryopreserved in liquid nitrogen vapor phase. Analytical flow cytometry was used to check the purity and quantity of each magnetically sorted T cell population. Genomic DNA was isolated from every sorted fraction and measured by UV absorbance on a Nanodrop 2000c.

TCR CDR3 regions were amplified from genomic DNA by multiplex PCR using the deep immunoSEQ assay. Extracted genomic DNA from each cell subset was spread evenly across all wells of several immunoSEQ 96-well plates, with each plate serving as a replicate. For sorted subsets, about 220 ng of genomic DNA, equivalent to 25,000 to 35,000 T cell genomes, went into each replicate PCR. The purified libraries were quantified using a Qubit 3.0 fluorometer, sized with a Bioanalyzer 2100, and then quantified again using the KAPA Library Quantification kit. Each immunoSEQ 96-well plate was sequenced on its own single-read 150-cycle Illumina NextSeq 550 flow cell. The source study handled its data this way. Because the immunoSEQ output held only junctional sequences and lacked quality scores, the filtering could not match the filtering applied to full-length reads. To assign V/J genes and CDR3, sequences were annotated against IMGT germline references using PyIR, a Python wrapper for IgBLAST v1.9. Any read was removed if the V/J assignment was weak (E-value above 1e-6), the CDR3 was missing, or the read contained stop codons, out-of-frame junctions, or ambiguous translated residues. V3J clonotypes were defined as sequences sharing an identical inferred V gene, J gene, and CDR3 amino acid sequence. The percentage overlap between two repertoires was calculated by dividing the number of shared unique clonotypes by the size of the smaller repertoire. RTK rarefaction, the Chao1 estimator, and Recon v2.1 estimates of unobserved clonotypes were used to assess repertoire richness. For all TCRbeta clonotypes obtained by the gDNA method from a handful of donors, generation probabilities were computed with OLGA. TCRdb re-hosts the immuneACCESS table, in-frame sequences only. Its copies lack some clones; in the studies checked, an unresolved V gene accounts for under half of them, and the cause for the rest is not known. That table is the source of V, J and clone size, and D and trimming were worked out from the DNA. In all, the sample holds around 1.5 million clones, and roughly 98% of those were seen once. The ten largest clonotypes hold approximately 0.44% of the sample.

These data are taken from a study of shared clonotypes between healthy human individuals (dated by TCRdb to 2018 to 2020). Looking at the study overall: The cohort comprised two women and a few men aged 18 to 49 years. For each donor, CD4 naive and CD4 memory were each given three plates, CD8 naive was given two plates, and CD8 memory was given one plate. To estimate repertoire size and how much clonotypes are shared between individuals, the study performed deep sequencing of blood TCR repertoires from five healthy adults. Libraries were prepared and TCR repertoires were sequenced by different laboratories using diverse techniques, in order to increase sequencing depth and limit assay-specific biases. Leukapheresis yielded between about 0.85 and 10 billion PBMCs per donor. Broader findings and caveats from the paper: Even with the large sequencing depth, rarefaction of the sorted-subset datasets indicated that sequencing was incomplete. Compared with non-shared clonotypes, the clonotypes found in all four sorted-subset donors had higher generation probabilities. Pairwise subsampling led to the expectation that sequencing depth would affect the degree of clonotype sharing among donors. Sampling was restricted to blood, and TCR repertoires in tissue are likely to differ from TCR repertoires in blood. Estimated clonotype richness was generally larger for naive than for memory subsets. When a handful of donors were compared, the shared fraction of clonotypes was about 5.4% for naive CD4, over 3% for naive CD8, roughly 2.5% for memory CD4, and 0.35% to 0.4% for memory CD8. Because the study included a small number of donors, the genetic and exposure-history diversity represented was limited.

The CDR3 has 13 amino acids, counting the end cysteine and phenylalanine. The kept DNA is CDR3 alone, 39 bases in frame from the first base. Sequences SNHLY (CDR1) and FYNNEI (CDR2) are obtained from the germline V gene. V ends up 7 bases short and J 5 bases short, with an unmatched junction base count of 1. Sequencing was done on a sample of naive CD4+ T cells sorted from blood. According to the study, the label for this sample's cell subset or site signals: CD45RA+ positively selected. The sequence links TRBV2 to TRBJ2-1, with 11 bases matching TRBD1. The receptor was derived from a man aged 25 to 40 in good health. The nucleotide sequence reads as follows: TGTGCCAGCATGGGACAGGGGGACAATGAGCAGTTCTTC. It codes for CASMGQGDNEQFF.